This T cell receptor beta chain was sequenced for a study of blood T cell repertoires in COVID-19. About the study: The United States, Italy and Spain provided the acute and convalescent COVID-19 samples.

The CDR3 length is 15 residues. Germline V lookup: CDR1 ENHRY, CDR2 SYGVKD. Trimming took 7 bases from V and 1 from J; bases not matched to a gene: 4. In the original workflow: Amplification with reference gene primers provided the estimates of nucleated cell counts. Only in-frame clones appear in the TCRdb table, and some are missing; sequencing was by immunoSEQ multiplex PCR. The DNA was the basis for D and trimming; V, J and clone size are from that table. The sample includes some 300,000 clones, 90% seen only once; the top ten take about 4%. The receptor was derived from a woman aged 25 to 39 who had been exposed to COVID-19. Material: PBMCs or T cells enriched from blood (not recorded which). This rearrangement joins TRBV10-3 to TRBJ2-3, with TRBD2 identical over 11 bases. CDR3 sequence: CAITLTSGGTDTQYF. The CDR3 region has the DNA TGTGCCATCACCCTGACTAGCGGGGGCACAGATACGCAGTATTTT.